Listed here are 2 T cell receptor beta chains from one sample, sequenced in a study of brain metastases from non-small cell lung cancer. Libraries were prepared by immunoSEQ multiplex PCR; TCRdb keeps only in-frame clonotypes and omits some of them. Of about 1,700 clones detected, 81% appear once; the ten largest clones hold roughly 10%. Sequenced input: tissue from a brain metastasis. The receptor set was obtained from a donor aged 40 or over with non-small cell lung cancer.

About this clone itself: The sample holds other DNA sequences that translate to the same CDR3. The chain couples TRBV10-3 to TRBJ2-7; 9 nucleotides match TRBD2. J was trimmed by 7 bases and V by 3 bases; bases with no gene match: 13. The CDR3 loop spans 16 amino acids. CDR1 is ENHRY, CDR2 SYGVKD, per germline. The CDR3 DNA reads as TGTGCCATCAGTGATTCCCTTTTAGCGGGGGCCGCTGAGCAGTACGTC. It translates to CAISDSLLAGAAEQYV.

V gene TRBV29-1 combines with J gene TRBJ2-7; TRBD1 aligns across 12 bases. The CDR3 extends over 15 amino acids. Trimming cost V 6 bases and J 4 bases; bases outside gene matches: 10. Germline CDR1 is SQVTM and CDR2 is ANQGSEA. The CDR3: CSVTTGTGGGYEQYF. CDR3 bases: TGCAGCGTGACGACCGGGACAGGGGGCGGATACGAGCAGTACTTC.